Reported below is one TCR beta chain. The time point was: newly diagnosed, previously untreated cHL patient sample. The authors purified CD4+ T cells from thawed PBMCs by magnetic negative selection. Newly diagnosed, untreated classical Hodgkin lymphoma PBMCs served as comparison. Generated by immunoSEQ multiplex PCR, the TCRdb table keeps only in-frame clones and is missing some. Found here are roughly 30,000 clones, around 89% of them singletons; the top ten hold around 0.21%. There are 15 residues in the CDR3. V lost 0 bases, J lost 8 bases, and 16 bases lay in between. Looked up from germline, CDR1 is SGHAT and CDR2 is FQNNGV. The data belong to a study of PD-1 blockade in classical Hodgkin lymphoma.

The rearrangement uses TRBV11-2 and TRBJ1-2; D possibly corresponds to TRBD1 (5 bases). This TCR was recovered from a human donor with classical Hodgkin lymphoma. Source material: CD4+ T cells from blood. The CDR3 region is CASSLDRPRGTGYTF. The DNA for the CDR3 is TGTGCCAGCAGCTTAGACCGCCCACGGGGGACCGGCTACACCTTC.